This is a list of T cell receptor beta chains from one sample in a study of siplizumab effects on memory and regulatory T cells. The data were produced by immunoSEQ multiplex PCR, yet TCRdb's version contains in-frame clones alone and is incomplete. Altogether more than 85,000 clones are present, 90% to 95% being singletons, with the ten largest covering 0.85% to 1.2%. The sample comprised CD4+ T cells sorted from blood. These receptors were taken from a human donor in good health. Both conserved end residues are part of each CDR3. Each record gives: J gene, clone size, D gene, V gene, CDR3 protein, CDR3 DNA. A D gene is named only where the DNA matches it firmly. Only some rows state a clone size, as once, few, many or a class for expanded clones.

>TRBJ1-4|-|-|TRBV7-9
CASSLATMGEKLFF
TGTGCCAGCAGCTTAGCGACTATGGGTGAAAAACTGTTTTTT
>TRBJ2-4|-|-|TRBV5-7
CASSLIGVLAKNIQYF
TGTGCCAGCAGCTTGATAGGGGTATTGGCCAAAAACATTCAGTACTTC
>TRBJ1-5|-|-|TRBV5-1
CASSLGSTDLGSQHF
TGCGCCAGCAGCCTGGGGAGTACGGACTTGGGGTCCCAGCATTTT
>TRBJ1-1|once|TRBD1|TRBV6-5
CASSRTGGTEAFF
TGTGCCAGCAGCCGGACAGGGGGCACTGAAGCTTTCTTT
>TRBJ2-7|-|-|TRBV29-1
CSVDFRKESSYEQYF
TGCAGCGTTGATTTTCGAAAGGAGAGCTCCTACGAGCAGTACTTC
>TRBJ2-5|-|TRBD2|TRBV28
CASSFRRGGETQYF
TGTGCCAGCTCTTTTAGGCGGGGGGGAGAGACCCAGTACTTC
>TRBJ2-7|-|-|TRBV28
CASSLVRGIPYEQYF
TGTGCCAGCAGTTTAGTCCGGGGTATCCCCTACGAGCAGTACTTC
>TRBJ2-1|-|-|TRBV7-8
CASSYHHEQFF
TGTGCCAGCAGCTACCATCATGAGCAGTTCTTC
>TRBJ2-7|-|TRBD2|TRBV6-5
CASSWTSGYEQYF
TGTGCCAGCAGTTGGACTAGCGGATACGAGCAGTACTTC
>TRBJ1-3|-|TRBD1|TRBV6-1
CASTLTGASGNTIYF
TGTGCCAGCACCTTGACAGGGGCCTCTGGAAACACCATATATTTT
>TRBJ2-1|-|-|TRBV7-9
CASSLIMVRERDNEQFF
TGTGCCAGCAGCTTAATCATGGTGCGTGAGCGGGACAATGAGCAGTTCTTC
>TRBJ2-1|once|-|TRBV7-2
CASSLSGLVREQFF
TGTGCCAGCAGCTTATCAGGGCTAGTCCGGGAGCAGTTCTTC
>TRBJ2-3|-|TRBD2|TRBV19
CASSLLTSGRWRTDTQYF
TGTGCCAGTAGCCTACTGACTAGCGGGAGGTGGAGGACAGATACGCAGTATTTT
>TRBJ2-1|-|TRBD2|TRBV7-3
CASSLGGTSNEQFF
TGTGCCAGCAGCTTGGGCGGGACTAGCAATGAGCAGTTCTTC
>TRBJ1-1|-|-|TRBV11-2
CASSLSEWFEAFF
TGTGCCAGCTCTCTCAGTGAGTGGTTTGAAGCTTTCTTT
>TRBJ2-2|-|-|TRBV11-3
CASSFAGTGELFF
TGTGCCAGCAGCTTTGCAGGCACCGGGGAGCTGTTTTTT
>TRBJ2-7|-|-|TRBV19
CASSIDRPDEQYF
TGTGCCAGTAGTATAGATCGACCGGACGAGCAGTACTTC
>TRBJ1-2|-|-|TRBV7-9
CASSQLSIYGYTF
TGTGCCAGCAGCCAATTAAGTATCTATGGCTACACCTTC
>TRBJ2-5|-|-|TRBV30
CAWSSSAGTQETQYF
TGTGCCTGGAGTTCCTCGGCAGGGACCCAAGAGACCCAGTACTTC
>TRBJ2-5|-|-|TRBV7-3
CASSLGRQKQETQYF
TGTGCCAGCAGCTTAGGAAGGCAAAAGCAAGAGACCCAGTACTTC
>TRBJ1-1|-|-|TRBV5-1
CASSWKAGTTEAFF
TGCGCCAGCAGCTGGAAAGCCGGGACGACTGAAGCTTTCTTT
>TRBJ2-3|-|TRBD1|TRBV5-1
CASSLGGTGATDTQYF
TGCGCCAGCAGCTTGGGCGGGACAGGGGCAACAGATACGCAGTATTTT
>TRBJ1-2|-|-|TRBV5-4
CASSLARYGYTF
TGTGCCAGCAGCTTGGCTCGGTATGGCTACACCTTC
>TRBJ1-1|-|-|TRBV5-5
CASSLGTFKSNTEAFF
TGTGCCAGCAGCTTGGGGACTTTCAAATCCAACACTGAAGCTTTCTTT
>TRBJ2-7|-|-|TRBV10-2
CATSGISYEQYF
TGCGCCACCAGCGGAATCTCCTACGAGCAGTACTTC
>TRBJ1-2|-|TRBD1|TRBV4-2
CASSETTGGYGYTF
TGTGCCAGCAGCGAAACGACAGGGGGCTATGGCTACACCTTC
>TRBJ1-5|-|TRBD1|TRBV28
CASTALGQGLGQPQHF
TGTGCCAGCACCGCCCTAGGACAGGGTTTAGGTCAGCCCCAGCATTTT
>TRBJ2-3|-|TRBD2|TRBV7-2
CASSLYLGLARTQYF
TGTGCCAGCAGCTTATACCTGGGACTAGCGCGTACGCAGTATTTT